A single sample is the source of the 31 T cell receptor beta chains below, sequenced in a study of shared clonotypes between healthy human individuals. Clones were read by immunoSEQ multiplex PCR, and TCRdb kept only the in-frame ones, dropping some. The table has about 500,000 clones, 77% seen once. The specimen sequenced was PBMCs. Receptor source: a woman in her thirties or forties in good health. Some clones in this sample may be carry-over from other donors' samples.

The J gene is TRBJ1-1, the V gene TRBV2; 7 nucleotides align to TRBD1. Germline V CDR1 and CDR2: SNHLY, FYNNEI. This CDR3 has 14 residues. The junction had 2 bases not matched to a gene; V was cut back by 3 bases and J by 1 base. CDR3 bases: TGTGCCAGCAGTGACAGGGGGTGGAACACTGAAGCTTTCTTT. Amino acid sequence: CASSDRGWNTEAFF.

CDR3 loop: CASSGPGLAGAALYEQYF. In DNA form, the CDR3 reads TGTGCCAGCAGCGGGCCGGGACTAGCGGGAGCGGCTTTGTACGAGCAGTACTTC. This sequence joins TRBV5-4 and TRBJ2-7; 14 nucleotides match TRBD2. This CDR3 has 18 amino acids. In germline, CDR1 is SGHNT, CDR2 YYREEE (reference sequence). The V segment lost 4 bases and the J segment 4 bases; nucleotides outside the gene matches: 13. The whole variable domain, remainder taken from reference TRBV5-4 and TRBJ2-7, is ETGVTQSPTHLIKTRGQQVTLRCSSQSGHNTVSWYQQALGQGPQFIFQYYREEENGRGNFPPRFSGLQFPNYSSELNVNALELDDSALYLCASSGPGLAGAALYEQYFGPGTRLTVT.

The CDR3 DNA sequence: TGCGCCAGCAGCTTTGACGGTAGCAATCAGCCCCAGCATTTT. This translates into CASSFDGSNQPQHF. This chain connects TRBV5-1 to TRBJ1-5; D unclear. V lost 2 bases and J 0 bases, leaving 6 bases between the germline ends. The CDR3 runs to 14 residues. From germline, CDR1 is SGHRS and CDR2 YFSETQ.

V and J are TRBV7-3 and TRBJ2-1, with a tentative D call TRBD2 (6 bases). Trimming took 2 bases from V and 11 from J, leaving 13 bases between them. The length of the CDR3 is 13 residues. Per the germline V gene, CDR1 is SGHTA and CDR2 is FQGTGA. The CDR3 bases are TGTGCCAGCAGCTTAGAGGAGGGAACTAAGCAGTTCTTC. This gives the protein CASSLEEGTKQFF.

In regard to this clone: Other nucleotide sequences from this sample produce the same CDR3. The chain couples TRBV7-3 to TRBJ2-3, with D tentatively TRBD1 (5 bases). Trimming pared 3 bases from V and 1 base from J, leaving 5 bases between. Germline CDR1 reads SGHTA; CDR2 reads FQGTGA. The CDR3 has 13 amino acids. The CDR3 reads CASSFRGTDTQYF. Here the CDR3 DNA reads TGTGCCAGCAGCTTCAGGGGCACAGATACGCAGTATTTT. Full variable domain (rest looked up from reference TRBV7-3 and TRBJ2-3): GAGVSQTPSNKVTEKGKYVELRCDPISGHTALYWYRQSLGQGPEFLIYFQGTGAADDSGLPNDRFFAVRPEGSVSTLKIQRTERGDSAVYLCASSFRGTDTQYFGPGTRLTVL.

Turning to this clone: The same CDR3 can be traced to other DNA sequences in this sample. The chain has TRBV5-4 and TRBJ2-7, with TRBD2 matching over 10 bases. The CDR3 has 14 residues. Germline V gives CDR1 SGHNT, CDR2 YYREEE (reference sequence). J lost 2 bases, V lost 5 bases, and 4 bases had no gene match. The CDR3 DNA is TGTGCCAGCAGTCGGACTAGCGGCACCTACGAGCAGTACTTC. It codes for CASSRTSGTYEQYF.

The rearrangement links TRBV9 to TRBJ2-6; 7 bases line up with TRBD1. The CDR3 totals 16 residues. The V and J ends lost 6 bases and 0 bases, in that order; junction bases with no gene match: 6. Germline V gene data show CDR1 as SGDLS and CDR2 as YYNGEE. The CDR3 spells CASTATGSSGANVLTF. Here the CDR3 DNA reads TGTGCCAGCACCGCGACAGGGAGCTCTGGGGCCAACGTCCTGACTTTC.

V gene TRBV7-3 combines with J gene TRBJ2-7; tentatively, D is TRBD2 (6 bases). CDR1 and CDR2 (germline): SGHTA, FQGTGA. CDR3 size: 13 residues. V was pared by 5 bases and J by 7 bases, with 15 bases between. The CDR3: CASSPPGVREQYF. Written as DNA, the CDR3 is TGTGCCAGCAGCCCGCCGGGGGTCCGGGAGCAGTACTTC.

The V and J genes are TRBV7-2 and TRBJ2-7, with a tentative D call TRBD1 (5 bases). V was shortened by 1 base and J by 2 bases, with 6 bases between the two germline ends. The CDR3 totals 13 residues. From germline, CDR1 is SGHTA and CDR2 FQGNSA. The CDR3 region has the DNA TGTGCCAGCAGCTTAGGCAGGGCCTACGAGCAGTACTTC. Translation: CASSLGRAYEQYF.

This clone was found many times. The sample has other DNA sequences that encode this CDR3 too. The V call is TRBV30, the J call TRBJ2-4; the D gene could be TRBD1 or TRBD2 (5 bases each). V lost 3 bases and J 7 bases, leaving 13 bases between the germline ends. Germline V lookup: CDR1 GTSNPN, CDR2 SVGIG (reference sequence). This CDR3 is 13 amino acids long. The CDR3 sequence: CAWSAKGTNIQYF. CDR3 nucleotides: TGTGCCTGGAGCGCAAAGGGGACCAACATTCAGTACTTC. Full variable domain (remainder filled in from reference TRBV30 and TRBJ2-4): SQTIHQWPATLVQPVGSPLSLECTVEGTSNPNLYWYRQAAGRGLQLLFYSVGIGQISSEVPQNLSASRPQDRQFILSSKKLLLSDSGFYLCAWSAKGTNIQYFGAGTRLSVL.

The genes are TRBV28 and TRBJ1-5; 7 bases line up with TRBD1. Germline CDR1 is MDHEN and CDR2 is SYDVKM. V dropped 6 bases and J dropped 11; count of bases not matched to a gene: 7. This CDR3 is built from 12 residues. In DNA, the CDR3 is TGTGCCAGCAGAATAACAGGGGAAACCCAGCATTTT. Translation: CASRITGETQHF.

This clone showed up many times. This sample also contains other DNA sequences that code for the same CDR3. This chain links TRBV28 with TRBJ1-1; a weak D match, TRBD1 (5 bases). Germline loops: CDR1 MDHEN, CDR2 SYDVKM. The CDR3 is made up of 13 amino acids. V shed 6 bases and J shed 1 base, with 9 bases lying between them. In DNA, the CDR3 is TGTGCCAGCAGGGGACGGTCGAACACTGAAGCTTTCTTT. Its translation: CASRGRSNTEAFF.

The rearrangement links TRBV5-1 to TRBJ2-7; D not resolved. This CDR3 is built from 12 residues. Germline CDR1 reads SGHRS; CDR2 reads YFSETQ. V was cut by 0 bases and J by 6 bases, with 7 bases left in between. CDR3 nucleotide sequence: TGCGCCAGCAGCTTGGTTTCTGGCGAGCAGTACTTC. It codes for CASSLVSGEQYF.

The V gene is TRBV4-1, the J gene TRBJ1-2; 11 positions agree with TRBD1. CDR3 size: 15 residues. Germline values: CDR1 MGHRA, CDR2 YSYEKL. J gave up 4 bases and V 8 bases, and 9 bases lay outside the gene matches. This chain's CDR3 is CASWGQGEKGYGYTF. Here the CDR3 DNA reads TGCGCCAGCTGGGGACAGGGGGAAAAGGGCTATGGCTACACCTTC.

A remark on this clone: Other DNA sequences of this sample code for an identical CDR3. The rearrangement links TRBV28 to TRBJ2-1; D is possibly TRBD2 (5 bases). CDR1 is MDHEN and CDR2 is SYDVKM in the germline V gene. V was pared by 3 bases and J by 4 bases, with 7 bases between. The CDR3 runs 13 residues. The CDR3 reads CASSLDSYNEQFF. The CDR3 DNA sequence: TGTGCCAGCAGTTTGGACTCTTACAATGAGCAGTTCTTC.

V and J are TRBV18 and TRBJ2-7; TRBD2 agrees at 7 bases. V shed 0 bases and J 6 bases; nucleotides not matched to a gene: 14. This CDR3 is built from 17 residues. In germline, CDR1 is KGHSH, CDR2 LQKENI. The CDR3 region is CASSPPWGDHRTSEQYF. The CDR3 DNA is TGTGCCAGCTCACCACCGTGGGGGGACCACAGGACTAGCGAGCAGTACTTC.

The rearrangement joins TRBV5-1 to TRBJ2-3, with D tentatively TRBD2 (5 bases). The V end was cut by 0 bases, the J end by 3 bases, with 14 bases between. The V gene's germline CDR1 is SGHRS and CDR2 YFSETQ. The CDR3 loop spans 16 amino acids. The chain's CDR3 is CASSLGRDSGTDTQYF. The CDR3 nucleotides read TGCGCCAGCAGCTTGGGGCGAGATTCGGGGACAGATACGCAGTATTTT.

For the CDR3, the DNA is TGCGCCAGCAGCTTGCTAGCGGGAGGGTACAATGAGCAGTTCTTC. It encodes CASSLLAGGYNEQFF. V and J are TRBV10-1 and TRBJ2-1; 12 bases align to TRBD2. Germline lookup yields CDR1 WNHNN and CDR2 SYGVQD (reference sequence). The CDR3 is 15 residues long. With V trimmed by 6 bases and J by 4 bases, 4 bases remained unmatched.

This clone was counted a single time. The chain couples TRBV20-1 to TRBJ1-2; D is uncertain. CDR1 and CDR2 from the germline V gene are DFQATT and SNEGSKA (reference sequence). There are 11 residues in the CDR3. The V end was cut by 3 bases, the J end by 3 bases, with 5 bases between. The CDR3 protein is CSARSDYGYTF. CDR3 nucleotides: TGCAGTGCTAGGTCAGACTATGGCTACACCTTC.

The J gene is TRBJ2-1, the V gene TRBV9, with 10 bases matching TRBD2. This CDR3 spans 16 amino acids. V lost 0 bases, J lost 7 bases, and 7 bases stayed unmatched. Germline V CDR1 and CDR2: SGDLS, YYNGEE. DNA of the CDR3: TGTGCCAGCAGCGTAGAAGCGGGAGGGACCTGGAATGAGCAGTTCTTC. Amino acid sequence: CASSVEAGGTWNEQFF.

This clone was recorded only once. The rearrangement joins TRBV7-2 to TRBJ1-1; a possible D gene is TRBD1 (5 bases). CDR3 length equals 16 residues. The germline V gene encodes CDR1 SGHTA and CDR2 FQGNSA. The ends were cut back, 5 bases at V and 1 base at J, with 17 bases in the middle. For the CDR3, the DNA is TGTGCCAGCAGCCCCCTTTCGGGACGGGAGAACACTGAAGCTTTCTTT. It codes for CASSPLSGRENTEAFF.

The chain joins TRBV6-4 to TRBJ2-3, with no clear D. Trimming shortened V by 2 bases and J by 3 bases, and 6 bases separated the two germline ends. CDR3 length equals 13 residues. Germline CDR1 is MRHNA and CDR2 is SNTAGT. As DNA, the CDR3 is TGTGCCAGCAGTGACGCAGAGACAGATACGCAGTATTTT. Protein product: CASSDAETDTQYF.

About this clone itself: This may be a read error, as it is one base from a much larger clone. This chain links TRBV5-1 with TRBJ1-2, with 9 positions matching TRBD1. This CDR3 region has 15 residues. The germline CDR1 and CDR2 sequences are SGHRS and YFSETQ. DNA of the CDR3: TGCGCCAGCAGCTTGGACCCTTGGACAGGGGCTGGCTACGCCTTC. This gives the protein CASSLDPWTGAGYAF.

The J gene is TRBJ2-1, the V gene TRBV7-3; D is uncertain. The CDR3 contains 13 residues. V lost 2 bases to trimming and J lost 5 bases, with 7 bases between them. Germline V gene lookup returns CDR1 SGHTA and CDR2 FQGTGA. CDR3 sequence reads: CASSLWRNNEQFF. DNA for the CDR3: TGTGCCAGCAGCTTATGGCGGAACAATGAGCAGTTCTTC.

This clone occurred once. This clone may be a read error of a much larger clone one base away. V gene TRBV7-9 combines with J gene TRBJ2-1; D gene uncertain. The germline CDR1 and CDR2 sequences are SEHNR and FQNEAQ (reference sequence). The CDR3 has 11 residues. The ends were cut back, 3 bases at V and 8 bases at J, with 5 bases in the middle. The CDR3 here is CASSFFDEQFF. In DNA form, the CDR3 reads TGTGCCAGCAGCTTTTTCGATGAGCAGTTCTTC.

This clone appeared a single time. A read error is likely here: a far larger clone is one base away. V is TRBV28 and J is TRBJ2-5, with no clear D. Between the trimmed V and J ends, which lost 4 bases and 4 bases, there was a span of 13 bases. The germline V gene encodes CDR1 MDHEN and CDR2 SYDVKM. This CDR3 region has 14 residues. The CDR3 spells CASSSRGEGETQYF. The CDR3 DNA sequence: TGTGCCAGCAGTTCCCGAGGCGAAGGAGAGACCCAGTACTTC.

Remarks on this clone: Just one base apart from a much larger clone, this may be a read error. The chain has TRBV7-6 and TRBJ2-3; 10 nucleotides align to TRBD2. Germline-derived CDR1 and CDR2 are SGHVS and FNYEAQ. V trimming: 6 bases; J trimming: 7 bases; junction bases outside the gene matches: 7. The CDR3 consists of 14 residues. CDR3: CASSPSGSSHTQYF. CDR3 coding DNA: TGTGCCAGCAGTCCTAGCGGGAGTTCACATACGCAGTATTTT. Full variable domain (remainder filled in from reference TRBV7-6 and TRBJ2-3): GAGVSQSPRYKVTKRGQDVALRCDPISGHVSLYWYRQALGQGPEFLTYFNYEAQQDKSGLPNDRFSAERPEGSISTLTIQRTEQRDSAMYRCASSPSGSSHTQYFGPGTRLTVL.

V and J are TRBV7-2 and TRBJ2-7, with D unresolved. V was cut by 1 base and J by 2 bases, with 12 bases left in between. This CDR3 contains 15 residues. The germline CDR1 and CDR2 sequences are SGHTA and FQGNSA. The CDR3 loop reads CASSLGGKGTYEQYF. CDR3 nucleotides: TGTGCCAGCAGCTTAGGGGGAAAGGGAACCTACGAGCAGTACTTC.

This chain links TRBV14 with TRBJ2-7; 11 positions agree with TRBD2. V shed 0 bases and J 3 bases; nucleotides not matched to a gene: 7. The germline V gene has CDR1 SGHDN and CDR2 FVKESK. This CDR3 region has 17 residues. CDR3 residues: CASSQDRGLAEHYEQYF. In DNA, the CDR3 is TGTGCCAGCAGCCAAGATCGGGGACTAGCGGAGCACTACGAGCAGTACTTC.

About this clone itself: With only one base between it and a far larger clone, this is likely a read error. The chain joins TRBV2 to TRBJ1-2, with 8 bases fitting TRBD1. The V gene's germline CDR1 is SNHLY and CDR2 FYNNEI. The CDR3 is made up of 14 amino acids. The CDR3 DNA is TGTGCCAGCAGTGAAGACAGGGGGGCCTATGGCTGCACCTTC. Translating gives CASSEDRGAYGCTF.

In its sample, this clone was seen once. The CDR3 sequence is CSVSMDRNTEAFF. The CDR3 coding sequence is TGCAGCGTTTCGATGGACAGGAACACTGAAGCTTTCTTT. This chain links TRBV29-1 with TRBJ1-1; a weak D match, TRBD1 (6 bases). The length of the CDR3 is 13 residues. Germline CDR1 is SQVTM and CDR2 is ANQGSEA. V was shortened by 5 bases and J by 1 base, with 11 bases between the two germline ends.